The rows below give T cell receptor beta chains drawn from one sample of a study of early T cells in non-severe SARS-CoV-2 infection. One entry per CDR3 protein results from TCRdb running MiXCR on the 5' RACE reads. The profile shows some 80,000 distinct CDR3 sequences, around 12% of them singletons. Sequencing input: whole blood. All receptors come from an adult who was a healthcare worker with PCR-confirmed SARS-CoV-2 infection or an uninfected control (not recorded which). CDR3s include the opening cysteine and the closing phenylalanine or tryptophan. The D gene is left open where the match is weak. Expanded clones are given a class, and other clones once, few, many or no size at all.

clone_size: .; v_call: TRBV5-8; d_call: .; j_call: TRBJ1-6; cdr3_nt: TGTGCCGAAGGCGCGAGCTCCTATAATTCACCCCTCCACTTT; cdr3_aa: CAEGASSYNSPLHF
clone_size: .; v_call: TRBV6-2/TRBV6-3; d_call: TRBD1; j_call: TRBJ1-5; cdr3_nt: TGTGCCAGCAGTTACTCGAGGGACAGACGCAATCAGCCCCAGCATTTT; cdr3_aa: CASSYSRDRRNQPQHF
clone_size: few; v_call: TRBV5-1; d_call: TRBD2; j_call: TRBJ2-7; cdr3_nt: TGCGCCAGCACACCAGCGGGGGACTACGAGCAGTACTTC; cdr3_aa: CASTPAGDYEQYF
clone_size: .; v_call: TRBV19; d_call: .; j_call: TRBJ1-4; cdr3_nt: TGTGCCAGTAGTCCACACAGAAACGGAGCAACTAATGAAAAACTGTTTTTT; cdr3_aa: CASSPHRNGATNEKLFF
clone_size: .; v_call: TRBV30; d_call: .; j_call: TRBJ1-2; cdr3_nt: TGTGCCTGGAGTGTTATCGGCTCCGGACGAGGCTACACCTTC; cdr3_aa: CAWSVIGSGRGYTF
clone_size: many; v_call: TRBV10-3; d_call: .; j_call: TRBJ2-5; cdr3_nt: TGTGCCATCAGTGCAGGGGTAGAGACCCAGTACTTC; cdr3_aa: CAISAGVETQYF
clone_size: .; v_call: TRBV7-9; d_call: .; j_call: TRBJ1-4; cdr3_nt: TGTGCCAGCAGCTTAGGGAGTACAACTAATGAAAAACTGTTTTTT; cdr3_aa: CASSLGSTTNEKLFF
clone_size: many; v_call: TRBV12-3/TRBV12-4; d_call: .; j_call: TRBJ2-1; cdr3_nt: TGTGCCAGCAGCCAAGGCAATGAGCAGTTCTTC; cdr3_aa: CASSQGNEQFF
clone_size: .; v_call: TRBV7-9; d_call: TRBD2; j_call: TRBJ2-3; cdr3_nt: TGTGCCAGCAGCTCTAGCGGGCGCACAGATACGCAGTATTTT; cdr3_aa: CASSSSGRTDTQYF
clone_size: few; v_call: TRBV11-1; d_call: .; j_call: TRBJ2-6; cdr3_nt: TGTGCCAGCAGCGGGAGCCGGGACACCTGGGAATCTGGGGCCAACGTCCTGACTTTC; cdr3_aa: CASSGSRDTWESGANVLTF
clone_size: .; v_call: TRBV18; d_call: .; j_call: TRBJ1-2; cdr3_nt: TGTGCCAGCTCACCTCTCACTTGGGAGGGGAACTATGGCTACACCTTC; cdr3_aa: CASSPLTWEGNYGYTF
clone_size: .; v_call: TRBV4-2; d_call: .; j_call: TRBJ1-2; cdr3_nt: TGTGCCAGCAGCCAAGGCGACGGGGGCTATGGCTACACCTTC; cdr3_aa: CASSQGDGGYGYTF
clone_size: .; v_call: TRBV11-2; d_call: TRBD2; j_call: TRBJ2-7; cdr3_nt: TGTGCCAGCAGCTTAGATTTAGCGGGAGGGTACGAGCAGTACTTC; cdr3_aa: CASSLDLAGGYEQYF
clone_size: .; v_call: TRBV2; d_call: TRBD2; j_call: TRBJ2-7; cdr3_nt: TGTGCCAGCAGTGACGGCGGGAGAGTCTACGAGCAGTACTTC; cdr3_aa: CASSDGGRVYEQYF
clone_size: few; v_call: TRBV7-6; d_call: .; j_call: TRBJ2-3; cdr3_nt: TGTGCCAGCAGCTTAGCCTCGGGGGGCACAGATACGCAGTATTTT; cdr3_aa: CASSLASGGTDTQYF
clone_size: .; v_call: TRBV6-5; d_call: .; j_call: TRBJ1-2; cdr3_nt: TGTGCCAGCAGCCAGGGAGGTACGGGCTACACCTTC; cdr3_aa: CASSQGGTGYTF
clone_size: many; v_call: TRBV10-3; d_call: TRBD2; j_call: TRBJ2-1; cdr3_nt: TGTGCCATCAGTGAGTCGACTGGCGGGAGAAATGAGCAGTTCTTC; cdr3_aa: CAISESTGGRNEQFF